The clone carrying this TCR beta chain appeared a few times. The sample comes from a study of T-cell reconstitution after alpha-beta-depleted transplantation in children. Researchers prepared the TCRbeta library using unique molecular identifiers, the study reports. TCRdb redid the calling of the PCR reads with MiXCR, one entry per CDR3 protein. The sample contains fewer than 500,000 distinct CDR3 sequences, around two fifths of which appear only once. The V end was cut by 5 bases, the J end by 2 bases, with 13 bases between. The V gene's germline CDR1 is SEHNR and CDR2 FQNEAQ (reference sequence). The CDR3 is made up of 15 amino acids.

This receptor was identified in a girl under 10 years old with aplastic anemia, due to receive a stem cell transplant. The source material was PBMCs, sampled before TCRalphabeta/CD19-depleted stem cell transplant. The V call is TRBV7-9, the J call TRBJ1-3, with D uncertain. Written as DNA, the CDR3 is TGTGCCAGCAGCCCTCCCGGACCTACTGGAAACACCATATATTTT. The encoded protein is CASSPPGPTGNTIYF.